A single sample is the source of the 32 T cell receptor beta chains below, sequenced in a study of vaccination and CD4 T cells after COVID-19. Treatment given: roughly 11-day PBMC culture with coronavirus spike peptide pools or control peptides (ViraFEST assay). Sequencing of the DNA from cultured CD4+ T cells was carried out with the Oncomine TCR Beta short-read assay. TCRdb ran MiXCR on the PCR reads and lists one entry per CDR3 protein. The repertoire holds some 12,000 distinct CDR3 sequences, with roughly 30% as singletons. No antigen has been assigned to these receptors. This specimen consisted of CD4+ T cells from blood, cultured in vitro, obtained after SARS-CoV-2 vaccination. The receptors come from a human donor who had recovered from COVID-19.

This clonotype has more than one count but fewer than ten. The rearrangement links TRBV11-2 to TRBJ2-1, with D perhaps matching TRBD2 (5 bases). The CDR3 is 14 amino acids. Germline CDR1 is SGHAT and CDR2 is FQNNGV. The ends were cut back, 1 base at V and 6 bases at J, with 10 bases in the middle. As DNA, the CDR3 is TGTGCCAGCAGCTTAGCAGCGGTATCCAATGAGCAGTTCTTC. It encodes CASSLAAVSNEQFF. Using reference TRBV11-2 and TRBJ2-1 for the parts outside the CDR3, the full variable domain is EAGVAQSPRYKIIEKRQSVAFWCNPISGHATLYWYQQILGQGPKLLIQFQNNGVVDDSQLPKDRFSAERLKGVDSTLKIQPAKLEDSAVYLCASSLAAVSNEQFFGPGTRLTVL.

This clonotype was found a few times. The chain has TRBV7-2 and TRBJ1-2, with 9 bases fitting TRBD1. The V gene end was trimmed by 5 bases and the J gene end by 2 bases; junction bases not matched to a gene: 3. The CDR3 covers 14 residues. CDR1 and CDR2 (germline): SGHTA, FQGNSA. The CDR3 bases are TGTGCCAGCAGCCCAGGACAGGGGAACTATGGCTACACCTTC. Translation gives CASSPGQGNYGYTF.

This clonotype was detected a few times. This CDR3 reads CASQRTPSPDTQYF. The CDR3 DNA follows: TGTGCCAGCCAGAGGACGCCCAGCCCAGATACGCAGTATTTT. V gene TRBV2 combines with J gene TRBJ2-3; D remains unclear. V dropped 8 bases and J dropped 4 bases, with 16 bases sitting between them. Looked up from germline, CDR1 is SNHLY and CDR2 is FYNNEI. The CDR3 totals 14 residues.

Comments on this clonotype: The CDR3 does not close with the conserved phenylalanine or tryptophan, likely indicating a read error. V and J are TRBV7-9 and TRBJ1-5; D is unresolved. Germline lookup yields CDR1 SEHNR and CDR2 FQNEAQ (reference sequence). The CDR3 totals 13 residues. V dropped 4 bases and J dropped 7 bases, with 11 bases sitting between them. Written as DNA, the CDR3 is TGTGCCAGCAGCTCCCAAAAGAGGCAGCCCCAGCATTTA. It codes for CASSSQKRQPQHL.

There are a few counts of this clonotype. The rearrangement joins TRBV20-1 to TRBJ1-4; D is undetermined. Germline V gives CDR1 DFQATT, CDR2 SNEGSKA (reference sequence). The V end was cut by 2 bases, the J end by 4 bases, with 14 bases between. This CDR3 contains 15 residues. CDR3 coding DNA: TGCAGTGCTAGATCCAGACTGGGCAATAATGAAAAACTGTTTTTT. It specifies CSARSRLGNNEKLFF.

This clonotype was seen a handful of times. The rearrangement joins TRBV7-9 to TRBJ2-7; TRBD2 aligns across 7 bases. The junction had 13 bases not matched to a gene; V was cut back by 7 bases and J by 4 bases. Looked up from germline, CDR1 is SEHNR and CDR2 is FQNEAQ (reference sequence). This CDR3 contains 15 residues. The CDR3 region is CASIAATSPDYEQYF. The CDR3 DNA follows: TGTGCCAGCATTGCTGCGACTAGCCCCGATTACGAGCAGTACTTC. The variable domain in full, completed from reference TRBV7-9 and TRBJ2-7, reads DTGVSQNPRHKITKRGQNVTFRCDPISEHNRLYWYRQTLGQGPEFLTYFQNEAQLEKSRLLSDRFSAERPKGSFSTLEIQRTEQGDSAMYLCASIAATSPDYEQYFGPGTRLTVT.

This clonotype was counted only a few times. The chain uses TRBV19 and TRBJ1-1, with 8 bases matching TRBD1. J gave up 2 bases and V 9 bases, and 5 bases lay outside the gene matches. Per germline, CDR1 LNHDA and CDR2 SQIVND (reference sequence). CDR3 length: 13 residues. CDR3: CASEDRANTEAFF. The CDR3 coding sequence is TGTGCCAGCGAGGACAGGGCCAACACTGAAGCTTTCTTT.

This clonotype has more than one count but fewer than ten. The V gene is TRBV10-1, the J gene TRBJ2-1, with D possibly being TRBD1 or TRBD2 (5 bases each). Germline CDR1 reads WNHNN; CDR2 reads SYGVQD (reference sequence). The CDR3 has 14 residues. V was clipped by 4 bases and J by 4 bases, with 11 bases between them. CDR3 sequence (DNA): TGCGCCAGCAGTGCAACGGGACCTTACAATGAGCAGTTCTTC. This gives the protein CASSATGPYNEQFF.

This clonotype has a handful of counts. The chain is built from TRBV7-2 and TRBJ1-5; no clear D gene. The CDR3 covers 16 residues. The germline gives CDR1 SGHTA, CDR2 FQGNSA. Trimming shortened V by 1 base and J by 0 bases, and 10 bases separated the two germline ends. The CDR3: CASSLGPVYSNQPQHF. CDR3 bases: TGTGCCAGCAGCTTAGGTCCGGTGTATAGCAATCAGCCCCAGCATTTT.

This clonotype has more than one count but fewer than ten. This sequence joins TRBV27 and TRBJ2-7, with a possible D match to TRBD2 (5 bases). Trimming took off 5 bases at V and 0 bases at J, with 11 bases between the two ends. Germline CDR1 is MNHEY and CDR2 is SMNVEV (reference sequence). The CDR3 is made up of 14 amino acids. The CDR3 here is CASSTFRDSYEQYF. For the CDR3, the DNA is TGTGCCAGCAGTACCTTTCGGGACTCCTACGAGCAGTACTTC.

This rearrangement joins TRBV6-2 or TRBV6-3 to TRBJ2-1; D is possibly TRBD2 (6 bases). Germline CDR1 and CDR2: MNHEY and SVGEGT. V lost 5 bases, J lost 9 bases, and 29 bases lay in between. The CDR3 is 18 residues long. CDR3 loop: CASSDYTHVTRVYGEQFF. CDR3 bases: TGTGCCAGCAGTGACTACACCCATGTGACTAGGGTTTATGGTGAGCAGTTCTTC.

CDR3 region: CATSDGGSSPLHF. The CDR3 region has the DNA TGTGCCACCTCGGACGGTGGATCATCACCCCTCCACTTT. The J gene is TRBJ1-6, the V gene TRBV6-2 or TRBV6-3; the D is unclear. V was clipped by 10 bases and J by 10 bases, with 17 bases between them. This CDR3 contains 13 residues. Germline loops: CDR1 MNHEY, CDR2 SVGEGT.

By sample share, this clonotype is medium-sized. The rearrangement joins TRBV7-2 to TRBJ2-7; 7 bases align to TRBD2. The CDR3 totals 16 residues. Germline CDR1 SGHTA, CDR2 FQGNSA. J lost 4 bases, V lost 4 bases, and 13 bases had no gene match. The CDR3 spells CASSSLGSGEGYEQYF. CDR3 coding DNA: TGTGCCAGCAGCTCCCTGGGGTCCGGGGAGGGGTACGAGCAGTACTTC.

In its sample, this clonotype was seen a few times. The rearrangement links TRBV19 to TRBJ2-5; 8 nucleotides match TRBD2. V lost 6 bases and J lost 4; bases outside the gene matches: 13. Germline CDR1 reads LNHDA; CDR2 reads SQIVND (reference sequence). This CDR3 comprises 16 residues. CDR3 loop: CASSGGLVPRSETQYF. The CDR3 DNA sequence: TGTGCCAGTAGCGGGGGACTAGTTCCTCGGTCAGAGACCCAGTACTTC.

This clonotype was seen more than once but under ten times. The CDR3 coding sequence is TGTGCCACCAGCGCAGGACTAGCGGGAGGAATGCCCAAGTACTTC. This sequence encodes CATSAGLAGGMPKYF. V gene TRBV15 combines with J gene TRBJ2-7, with 14 bases matching TRBD2. V trimming: 5 bases; J trimming: 11 bases; junction bases outside the gene matches: 11. CDR3 length equals 15 residues. Germline CDR1 reads LNHNV; CDR2 reads YYDKDF (reference sequence).

The V call is TRBV28, the J call TRBJ1-1, with no clear D. Germline lookup yields CDR1 MDHEN and CDR2 SYDVKM. The CDR3 is 12 residues long. V gave up 7 bases and J gave up 11 bases, with 17 bases separating them. The CDR3 reads CASNSLLEDAFF. CDR3 nucleotide sequence: TGTGCCAGCAATTCCCTCCTGGAAGACGCTTTCTTT.

This clonotype showed up just a few times. V is TRBV25-1 and J is TRBJ1-1, with D perhaps matching TRBD1 (6 bases). With 7 bases removed from V and 1 base from J, the gap between germline ends came to 16 bases. This CDR3 spans 15 amino acids. The V gene's germline CDR1 is MGHDK and CDR2 SYGVNS. The DNA of the CDR3 is TGTGCCAGCACCGCCTCCAGGGGCTCGAACACTGAAGCTTTCTTT. This sequence encodes CASTASRGSNTEAFF.

This rearrangement joins TRBV30 to TRBJ1-2; D is undetermined. Trimming pared 1 base from V and 6 bases from J, leaving 9 bases between. Germline V gene lookup returns CDR1 GTSNPN and CDR2 SVGIG (reference sequence). The CDR3 totals 12 residues. The CDR3: CAWSGESNGYTF. The DNA for the CDR3 is TGTGCCTGGAGTGGGGAATCTAATGGCTACACCTTC.

This clonotype was seen only a few times. J is TRBJ1-2 and V is TRBV6-1; TRBD1 might be the D (5 bases). In germline, CDR1 is MNHNS, CDR2 SASEGT. The CDR3 totals 14 residues. Trimming removed 10 bases from V and 5 bases from J, with 20 bases in between. The CDR3 DNA reads as TGTGCCACCAAGAACGAAGGGGCGAGATATGGCTACACCTTC. Its translation: CATKNEGARYGYTF.

The gene calls are TRBV7-3 and TRBJ2-2, with 7 bases lining up with TRBD2. This CDR3 has 14 amino acids. V shed 7 bases, J shed 10 bases, and the junction held 12 bases outside the gene matches. Germline V gene lookup returns CDR1 SGHTA and CDR2 FQGTGA. The CDR3 loop reads CASTMGGRAAELFF. The CDR3 DNA reads as TGTGCCAGCACCATGGGGGGGAGGGCCGCGGAGCTGTTTTTT.

This clonotype was counted once. The chain recombines TRBV7-2 with TRBJ1-4; D remains ambiguous. Germline V gene data show CDR1 as SGHTA and CDR2 as FQGNSA. Trimming took off 3 bases at V and 3 bases at J, with 8 bases between the two ends. The CDR3 has 14 residues. The CDR3 DNA reads TGTGCCAGCAGCTTGGGTTATCCTAATGAAAAACTGTTTTTT. Translation: CASSLGYPNEKLFF. The whole variable domain, remainder taken from reference TRBV7-2 and TRBJ1-4, is GAGVSQSPSNKVTEKGKDVELRCDPISGHTALYWYRQSLGQGLEFLIYFQGNSAPDKSGLPSDRFSAERTGGSVSTLTIQRTQQEDSAVYLCASSLGYPNEKLFFGSGTQLSVL.

The rearrangement links TRBV6-1 to TRBJ2-2, with D unclear. The CDR3 extends over 13 amino acids. Per the germline V gene, CDR1 is MNHNS and CDR2 is SASEGT. Between the trimmed V and J ends, which lost 7 bases and 7 bases, there was a span of 13 bases. CDR3 amino acids: CASNSRAGGELFF. The CDR3 bases are TGTGCCAGCAATTCCCGGGCTGGCGGGGAGCTGTTTTTT.

The rearrangement uses TRBV7-9 and TRBJ2-1; the D gene is possibly TRBD2 (7 bases). This CDR3 contains 13 residues. V was clipped by 2 bases and J by 8 bases, with 10 bases between them. Germline V gene data show CDR1 as SEHNR and CDR2 as FQNEAQ (reference sequence). CDR3 sequence: CASSLKGGYEQFF. The CDR3 bases are TGTGCCAGCAGCTTAAAGGGGGGGTATGAGCAGTTCTTC.

The gene calls are TRBV7-9 and TRBJ2-7; 11 bases are shared with TRBD2. With V trimmed by 9 bases and J by 4 bases, 2 bases remained unmatched. This CDR3 is built from 12 residues. The V gene's germline CDR1 is SEHNR and CDR2 FQNEAQ (reference sequence). CDR3 sequence: CASRLAGYEQYF. In DNA, the CDR3 is TGTGCCAGTCGACTAGCGGGGTACGAGCAGTACTTC.

The rearrangement uses TRBV27 and TRBJ2-2, with unresolved D. Germline CDR1 is MNHEY and CDR2 is SMNVEV (reference sequence). The CDR3 contains 12 residues. Between the trimmed V and J ends, which lost 6 bases and 1 base, there was a span of 3 bases. The CDR3 reads CASSWNTGELFF. The CDR3 nucleotides read TGTGCCAGCAGCTGGAACACCGGGGAGCTGTTTTTT.

The chain couples TRBV28 to TRBJ1-6, with TRBD1 matching over 11 bases. After removal of 5 bases from V and 10 bases from J, the junction contained 7 bases not matched to a gene. The CDR3 runs to 15 residues. Germline V gene sequence: CDR1 MDHEN, CDR2 SYDVKM. The CDR3 region has the DNA TGTGCCAGCAGTCCGGCCGGGACAGGGGGATCACCCCTCCACTTT. This encodes CASSPAGTGGSPLHF.

V usage is TRBV6-1 and J usage is TRBJ1-2; D might be TRBD1 (5 bases). Germline V lookup: CDR1 MNHNS, CDR2 SASEGT. The CDR3 consists of 13 residues. Trimming pared 5 bases from V and 8 bases from J, leaving 15 bases between. CDR3 DNA sequence: TGTGCCAGCAGTCCGCCGGGGCATCAAGGCTACACCTTC. This sequence encodes CASSPPGHQGYTF.

V and J are TRBV18 and TRBJ2-7; D not certain. V lost 0 bases and J 0 bases, leaving 6 bases between the germline ends. CDR3 size: 14 residues. Per the germline V gene, CDR1 is KGHSH and CDR2 is LQKENI. CDR3 residues: CASSPPAGSYEQYF. CDR3 bases: TGTGCCAGCTCACCACCGGCAGGCTCCTACGAGCAGTACTTC.

This clonotype qualifies as medium-sized. The chain employs TRBV20-1 and TRBJ2-4, with D possibly TRBD2 on 6 matching bases. The CDR3 sequence is 15 residues long. The V gene's germline CDR1 is DFQATT and CDR2 SNEGSKA (reference sequence). CDR3 DNA sequence: TGCAGAGCTCCGGGACTTAGGGTAGCCAAAAACATTCAGTACTTC. Encoded protein: CRAPGLRVAKNIQYF.

This clonotype is a singleton in its sample. This chain links TRBV6-2 or TRBV6-3 with TRBJ2-1, with D uncertain. The CDR3 totals 17 residues. V was cut by 2 bases and J by 5 bases, with 19 bases left in between. CDR1 and CDR2 from the germline V gene are MNHEY and SVGEGT. This CDR3 is CASSYVYGFSLDNEQFF. The DNA for the CDR3 is TGTGCCAGCAGTTACGTGTATGGGTTTAGTTTGGACAATGAGCAGTTCTTC.

The genes are TRBV7-2 and TRBJ2-5, with 7 nucleotides matching TRBD1. This CDR3 contains 14 residues. Per germline, CDR1 SGHTA and CDR2 FQGNSA. J gave up 2 bases and V 5 bases, and 5 bases lay outside the gene matches. CDR3 bases: TGTGCCAGCAGCCGACAGGGTTGGCAAGAGACCCAGTACTTC. This gives the protein CASSRQGWQETQYF.

V gene TRBV14 combines with J gene TRBJ2-7; the match to TRBD1 covers 8 bases. Germline lookup yields CDR1 SGHDN and CDR2 FVKESK. This CDR3 has 14 residues. The V segment lost 4 bases and the J segment 2 bases; nucleotides outside the gene matches: 4. The CDR3 region has the DNA TGTGCCAGCAGCCTAGGACAGGGCCCCTACGAGCAGTACTTC. Its translation: CASSLGQGPYEQYF. The full variable domain, its missing parts supplied by reference TRBV14 and TRBJ2-7, is EAGVTQFPSHSVIEKGQTVTLRCDPISGHDNLYWYRRVMGKEIKFLLHFVKESKQDESGMPNNRFLAERTGGTYSTLKVQPAELEDSGVYFCASSLGQGPYEQYFGPGTRLTVT.